This T cell receptor beta chain appears in the sequencing data of a study of T cell responses to AZD1222 COVID-19 vaccine. Study-wide results and limits: Vaccine-associated CD4 TCRs ranged over spike, dominating at 160-218 and 743-854. Seropositive AZD1222 recipients at baseline numbered only five or six. Without day 14 samples, only post-peak T cell repertoires were studied.

The V gene's germline CDR1 is SGHDT and CDR2 YYEEEE. The CDR3 extends over 15 amino acids. Trimming removed 3 bases at V and 1 base at J, with 12 bases between. Concerning this clone: No antigen is known for it.

Libraries were prepared by immunoSEQ multiplex PCR; TCRdb keeps only in-frame clonotypes and omits some of them. The repertoire holds about 39,000 clones, approximately 88% seen once, with approximately 27% in the top ten. The clonotype was recovered from an adult who received the MenACWY meningococcal vaccine as a control. Specimen: peripheral blood, collected 28 days after the second dose of the MenACWY control vaccine. The rearrangement uses TRBV5-6 and TRBJ2-3; no definite D call. This chain's CDR3 is CASSSASSRTDTQYF. In DNA, the CDR3 is TGTGCCAGCAGCTCGGCAAGCAGCCGCACAGATACGCAGTATTTT.